Presented here are 9 T cell receptor beta chains from one specimen sequenced in a study of T cell responses to AZD1222 COVID-19 vaccine. Measured with immunoSEQ multiplex PCR; TCRdb has only the in-frame clones, and not every one. The data show tens of thousands of clones, just under 80% seen once. This specimen was peripheral blood, taken 28 days after the second dose of the MenACWY control vaccine. These receptor sequences come from an adult who received the MenACWY meningococcal vaccine as a control.

This clone has only one observation. This rearrangement joins TRBV30 to TRBJ2-1; 7 positions agree with TRBD1. Looked up from germline, CDR1 is GTSNPN and CDR2 is SVGIG (reference sequence). Trimming took 5 bases from V and 7 from J; bases not matched to a gene: 5. This CDR3 is 12 amino acids long. The CDR3 here is CAWDRDRNEQFF. The CDR3 DNA follows: TGTGCCTGGGACAGGGATAGGAATGAGCAGTTCTTC. Filled out from reference TRBV30 and TRBJ2-1, the complete variable domain reads SQTIHQWPATLVQPVGSPLSLECTVEGTSNPNLYWYRQAAGRGLQLLFYSVGIGQISSEVPQNLSASRPQDRQFILSSKKLLLSDSGFYLCAWDRDRNEQFFGPGTRLTVL.

This clone was observed once. The V call is TRBV9, the J call TRBJ2-1, with a tentative D call TRBD2 (5 bases). In germline, CDR1 is SGDLS, CDR2 YYNGEE. The CDR3 runs 16 residues. Between the trimmed V and J ends, which lost 0 bases and 1 base, there was a span of 11 bases. The chain's CDR3 is CASSVGRFISYNEQFF. The DNA for the CDR3 is TGTGCCAGCAGCGTAGGGAGGTTCATTTCCTACAATGAGCAGTTCTTC.

This clone was observed a handful of times. The chain links TRBV30 to TRBJ2-1; perhaps D is TRBD1 or TRBD2 (5 bases each). The length of the CDR3 is 17 residues. The V end was cut by 4 bases, the J end by 4 bases, with 23 bases between. Germline CDR1 reads GTSNPN; CDR2 reads SVGIG (reference sequence). CDR3 amino acids: CAWKQSVWGTLYNEQFF. CDR3 nucleotides: TGTGCCTGGAAACAGTCCGTTTGGGGGACCCTTTACAATGAGCAGTTCTTC.

This clone was found a few times. V usage is TRBV2 and J usage is TRBJ1-2; maybe TRBD1 (6 bases). The germline CDR1 and CDR2 sequences are SNHLY and FYNNEI. This CDR3 is built from 13 residues. The ends were cut back, 4 bases at V and 5 bases at J, with 11 bases in the middle. CDR3 coding DNA: TGTGCCAGCAGTGGGGGGGACATGTATGGCTACACCTTC. Protein sequence: CASSGGDMYGYTF.

This chain uses TRBV7-2 with TRBJ1-4; TRBD1 matches at 7 bases. V lost 5 bases to trimming and J lost 2 bases; unmatched junction nucleotides: 8. The CDR3 runs to 16 residues. Germline V gives CDR1 SGHTA, CDR2 FQGNSA. The CDR3 here is CASSPRQGSTNEKLFF. The CDR3 nucleotides are TGTGCCAGCAGCCCCAGACAGGGTTCGACTAATGAAAAACTGTTTTTT.

This rearrangement joins TRBV29-1 to TRBJ2-7; D is tentatively TRBD1 or TRBD2 (5 bases each). In germline, CDR1 is SQVTM, CDR2 ANQGSEA. The CDR3 loop spans 12 amino acids. V was clipped by 5 bases and J by 4 bases, with 12 bases between them. CDR3 coding DNA: TGCAGCGTTCGGGACGGAGCTTACGAGCAGTACTTC. Its translation: CSVRDGAYEQYF.

This chain uses TRBV5-1 with TRBJ1-1; a weak D match, TRBD1 (5 bases). The ends were cut back, 0 bases at V and 1 base at J, with 13 bases in the middle. The V gene's germline CDR1 is SGHRS and CDR2 YFSETQ. The CDR3 runs to 16 residues. The DNA of the CDR3 is TGCGCCAGCAGCTTGGACGGACACCTACCGAACACTGAAGCTTTCTTT. Its translation: CASSLDGHLPNTEAFF.

The chain uses TRBV6-4 and TRBJ2-3; 9 positions agree with TRBD2. This CDR3 comprises 14 residues. Trimming cost V 5 bases and J 4 bases; bases outside gene matches: 4. Germline V gene sequence: CDR1 MRHNA, CDR2 SNTAGT. In DNA form, the CDR3 reads TGTGCCAGCAGTCCTAGCGGGGACGCAGATACGCAGTATTTT. The encoded protein is CASSPSGDADTQYF.

This clone came up a few times. V and J are TRBV7-9 and TRBJ2-1; 12 bases fit TRBD2. Per the germline V gene, CDR1 is SEHNR and CDR2 is FQNEAQ (reference sequence). J lost 15 bases, V lost 0 bases, and 9 bases had no gene match. The CDR3 is 15 amino acids. The CDR3 protein is CASSLAETSGSNLFF. The CDR3 bases are TGTGCCAGCAGCTTAGCGGAGACTAGCGGGAGTAACCTGTTCTTC.